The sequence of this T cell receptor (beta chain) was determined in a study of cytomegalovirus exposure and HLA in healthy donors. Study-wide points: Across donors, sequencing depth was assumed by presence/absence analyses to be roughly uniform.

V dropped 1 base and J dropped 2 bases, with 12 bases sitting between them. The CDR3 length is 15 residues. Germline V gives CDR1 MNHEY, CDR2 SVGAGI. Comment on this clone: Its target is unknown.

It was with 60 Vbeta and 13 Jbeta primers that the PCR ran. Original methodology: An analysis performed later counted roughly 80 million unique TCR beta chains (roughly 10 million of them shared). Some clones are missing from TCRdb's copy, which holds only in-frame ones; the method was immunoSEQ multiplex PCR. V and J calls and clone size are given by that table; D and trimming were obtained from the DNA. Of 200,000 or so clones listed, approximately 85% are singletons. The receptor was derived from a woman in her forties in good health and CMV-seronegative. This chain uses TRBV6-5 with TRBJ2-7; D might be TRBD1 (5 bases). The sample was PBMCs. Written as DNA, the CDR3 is TGTGCCAGCAGTTACTATTCAGGGCAGCCCTACGAGCAGTACTTC. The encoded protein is CASSYYSGQPYEQYF.